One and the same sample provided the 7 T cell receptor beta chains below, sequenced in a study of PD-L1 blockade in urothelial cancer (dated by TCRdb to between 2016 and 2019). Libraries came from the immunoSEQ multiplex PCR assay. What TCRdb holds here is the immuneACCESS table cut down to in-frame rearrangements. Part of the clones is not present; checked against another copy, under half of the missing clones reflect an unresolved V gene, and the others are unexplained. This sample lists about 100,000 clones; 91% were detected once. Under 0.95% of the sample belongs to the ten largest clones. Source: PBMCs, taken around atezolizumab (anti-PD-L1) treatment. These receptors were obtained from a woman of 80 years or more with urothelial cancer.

The CDR3 loop reads CASSRGSSYNEQFF. The CDR3 DNA sequence: TGCGCCAGCAGCCGGGGGAGCTCCTACAATGAGCAGTTCTTC. J is TRBJ2-1 and V is TRBV10-2; TRBD2 might be the D (6 bases). Germline values: CDR1 WSHSY, CDR2 SAAADI. CDR3 length: 14 residues. V was shortened by 6 bases and J by 0 bases, with 9 bases between the two germline ends.

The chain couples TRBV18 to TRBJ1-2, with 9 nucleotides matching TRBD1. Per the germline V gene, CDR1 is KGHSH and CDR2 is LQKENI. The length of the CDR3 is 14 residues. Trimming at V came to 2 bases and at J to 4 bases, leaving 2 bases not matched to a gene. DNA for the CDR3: TGTGCCAGCTCACCAACAGGGGGCGGCTATGGCTACACCTTC. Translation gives CASSPTGGGYGYTF.

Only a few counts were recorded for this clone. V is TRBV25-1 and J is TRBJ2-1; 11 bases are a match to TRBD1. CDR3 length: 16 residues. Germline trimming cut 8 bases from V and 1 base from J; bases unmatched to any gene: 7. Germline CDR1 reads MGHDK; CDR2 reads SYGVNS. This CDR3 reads CASEDRGRTSYNEQFF. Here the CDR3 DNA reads TGTGCCAGCGAGGACAGGGGGCGGACATCCTACAATGAGCAGTTCTTC.

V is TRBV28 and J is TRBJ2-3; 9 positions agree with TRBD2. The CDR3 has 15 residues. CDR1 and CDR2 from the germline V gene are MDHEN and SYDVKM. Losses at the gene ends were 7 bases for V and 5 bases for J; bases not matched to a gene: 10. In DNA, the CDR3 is TGTGCCAGCAATAATGGCGGGAGGGCCAAAGATACGCAGTATTTT. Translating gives CASNNGGRAKDTQYF.

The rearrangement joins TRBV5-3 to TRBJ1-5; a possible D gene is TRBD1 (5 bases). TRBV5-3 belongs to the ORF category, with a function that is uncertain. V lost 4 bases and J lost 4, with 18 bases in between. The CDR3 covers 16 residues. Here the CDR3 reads CARSPWARGCNQPQHF. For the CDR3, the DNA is TGTGCCAGAAGCCCTTGGGCCCGGGGGTGTAATCAGCCCCAGCATTTT.

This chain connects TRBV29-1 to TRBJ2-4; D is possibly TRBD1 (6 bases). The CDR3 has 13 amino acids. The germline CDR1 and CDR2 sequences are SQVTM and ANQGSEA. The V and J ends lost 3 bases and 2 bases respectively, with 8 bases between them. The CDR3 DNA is TGCAGCGTTGATGGGGACACCAAAAACATTCAGTACTTC. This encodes CSVDGDTKNIQYF.

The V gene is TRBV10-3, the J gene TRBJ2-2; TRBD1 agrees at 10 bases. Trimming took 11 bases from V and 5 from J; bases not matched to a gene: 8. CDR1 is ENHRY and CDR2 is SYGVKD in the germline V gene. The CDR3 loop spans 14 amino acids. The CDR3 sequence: CALSGTGATGELFF. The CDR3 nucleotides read TGTGCCCTCTCCGGGACAGGGGCAACCGGGGAGCTGTTTTTT.